This T cell receptor (beta chain) appears in the sequencing data of a study of shared clonotypes between healthy human individuals. Study as a whole: Per donor, three plates held CD4 naive cells, three held CD4 memory, two held CD8 naive and one held CD8 memory. Points from the study as a whole: There were few donors, and this limited the genetic and exposure-history diversity represented.

CDR3 size: 15 residues. Trimming stripped 5 bases from V and 8 bases from J, with 19 bases between. The germline V gene has CDR1 SGHTA and CDR2 FQGNSA. Repertoires were generated with immunoSEQ multiplex PCR, while TCRdb's copy carries only in-frame clones and drops some. The table has nearly 1,000,000 clones, more than 75% seen once; the top ten hold around 1.5%. This clone was counted a few times. Its antigen is currently unknown. The chain combines TRBV7-2 with TRBJ2-4; perhaps TRBD2 as D (5 bases). What was sequenced was memory CD4+ T cells sorted from blood. The subset: CD45RA-negative fraction. This sequence originates from a man between 18 and 35 years old in good health. The CDR3 loop reads CASSPRYGGADIQYF. The CDR3 DNA reads as TGTGCCAGCAGCCCCCGTTATGGCGGAGCGGACATTCAGTACTTC.